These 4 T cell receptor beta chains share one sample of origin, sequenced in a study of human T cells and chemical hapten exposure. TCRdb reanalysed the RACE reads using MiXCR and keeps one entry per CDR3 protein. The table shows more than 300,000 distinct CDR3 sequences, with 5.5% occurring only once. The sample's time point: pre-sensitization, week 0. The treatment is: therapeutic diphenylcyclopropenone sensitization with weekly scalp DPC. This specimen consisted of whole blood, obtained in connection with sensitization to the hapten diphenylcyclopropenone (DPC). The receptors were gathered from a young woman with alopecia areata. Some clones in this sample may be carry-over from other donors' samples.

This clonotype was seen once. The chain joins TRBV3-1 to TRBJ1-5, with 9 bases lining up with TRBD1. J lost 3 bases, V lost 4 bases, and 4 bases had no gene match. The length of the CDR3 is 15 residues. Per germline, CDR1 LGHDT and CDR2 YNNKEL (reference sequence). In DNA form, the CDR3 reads TGTGCCAGCAGCCCTTGGACAGGGGCCAATCAGCCCCAGCATTTT. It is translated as CASSPWTGANQPQHF.

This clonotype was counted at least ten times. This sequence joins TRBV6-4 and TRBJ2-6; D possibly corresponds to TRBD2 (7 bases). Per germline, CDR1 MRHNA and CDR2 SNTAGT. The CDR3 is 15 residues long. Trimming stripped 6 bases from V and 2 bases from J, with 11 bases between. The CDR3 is CASSLGGAGANVLTF. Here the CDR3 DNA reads TGTGCCAGCAGCCTAGGGGGGGCTGGGGCCAACGTCCTGACTTTC.

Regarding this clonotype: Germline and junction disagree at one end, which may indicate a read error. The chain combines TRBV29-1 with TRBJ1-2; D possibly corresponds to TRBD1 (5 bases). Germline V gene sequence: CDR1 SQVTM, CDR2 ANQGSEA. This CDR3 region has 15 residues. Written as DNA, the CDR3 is TGCTGCGTCAACGAGGGCGGGGGTCATGCCTATGGCTACACCTTC. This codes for CCVNEGGGHAYGYTF.

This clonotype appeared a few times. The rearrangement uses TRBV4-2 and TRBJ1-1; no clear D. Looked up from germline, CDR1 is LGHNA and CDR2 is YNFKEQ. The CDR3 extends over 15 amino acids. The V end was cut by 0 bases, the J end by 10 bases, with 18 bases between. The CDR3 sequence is CASSQDAGPGGRAFF. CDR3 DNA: TGTGCCAGCAGCCAAGATGCGGGTCCCGGAGGGCGAGCTTTCTTT.